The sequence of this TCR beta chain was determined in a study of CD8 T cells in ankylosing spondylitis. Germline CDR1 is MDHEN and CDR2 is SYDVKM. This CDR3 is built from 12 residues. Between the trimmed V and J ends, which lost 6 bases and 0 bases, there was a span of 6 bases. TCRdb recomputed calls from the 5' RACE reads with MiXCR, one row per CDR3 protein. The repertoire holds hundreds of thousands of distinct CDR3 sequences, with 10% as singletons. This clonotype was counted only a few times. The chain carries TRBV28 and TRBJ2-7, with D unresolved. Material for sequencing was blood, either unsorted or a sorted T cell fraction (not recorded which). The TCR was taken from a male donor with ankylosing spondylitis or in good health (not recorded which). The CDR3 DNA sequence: TGTGCCAGCAGGACAAACTCCTACGAGCAGTACTTC. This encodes CASRTNSYEQYF.